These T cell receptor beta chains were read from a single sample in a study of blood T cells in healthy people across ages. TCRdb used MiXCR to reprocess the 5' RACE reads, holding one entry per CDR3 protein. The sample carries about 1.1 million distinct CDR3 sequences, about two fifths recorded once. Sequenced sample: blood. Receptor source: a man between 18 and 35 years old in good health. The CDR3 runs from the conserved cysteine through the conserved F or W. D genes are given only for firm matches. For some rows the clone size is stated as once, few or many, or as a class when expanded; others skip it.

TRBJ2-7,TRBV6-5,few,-,CASSYSRRGGYEQYF,TGTGCCAGCAGTTACTCTAGGAGGGGCGGCTACGAGCAGTACTTC
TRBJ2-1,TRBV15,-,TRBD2,CATSREASGGFYEQFF,TGTGCCACCAGCAGAGAGGCTAGCGGGGGGTTTTATGAGCAGTTCTTC
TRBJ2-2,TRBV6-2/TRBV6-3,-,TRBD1,CASSYSAGGFGAGELFF,TGTGCCAGCAGTTACTCGGCAGGGGGCTTTGGTGCCGGGGAGCTGTTTTTT
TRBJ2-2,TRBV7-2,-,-,CASSLEGISGGELFF,TGTGCCAGCAGCTTAGAGGGGATCTCGGGGGGGGAGCTGTTTTTT
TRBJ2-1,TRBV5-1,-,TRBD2,CASRPGGINNEQFF,TGCGCCAGCCGTCCCGGGGGGATTAACAATGAGCAGTTCTTC
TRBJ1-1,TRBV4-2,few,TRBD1,CASSRTGTGVNTEAFF,TGTGCCAGCAGCCGGACCGGGACAGGGGTGAACACTGAAGCTTTCTTT
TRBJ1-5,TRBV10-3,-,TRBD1,CAISEGDRAGQPQHF,TGTGCCATCAGCGAAGGTGACAGGGCGGGTCAGCCCCAGCATTTT
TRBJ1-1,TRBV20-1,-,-,CSARDRAGNTEAFF,TGCAGTGCTAGAGATCGCGCAGGGAACACTGAAGCTTTCTTT
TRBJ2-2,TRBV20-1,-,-,CSAPVGGADTGELFF,TGCAGTGCCCCCGTGGGGGGGGCCGACACCGGGGAGCTGTTTTTT
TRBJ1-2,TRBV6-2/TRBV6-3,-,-,CASSYQPSGGRYGYTF,TGTGCCAGCAGTTACCAACCCAGCGGTGGGCGCTATGGCTACACCTTC
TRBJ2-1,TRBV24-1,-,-,CATSDLRTDLSSYNEQFF,TGTGCCACCAGTGATTTGCGGACGGACTTGAGCTCCTACAATGAGCAGTTCTTC
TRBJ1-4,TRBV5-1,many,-,CASSLTGRDEKLFF,TGCGCCAGCAGCTTGACAGGGAGGGATGAAAAACTGTTTTTT
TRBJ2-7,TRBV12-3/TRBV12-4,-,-,CASNLHNEQYF,TGTGCCAGCAACCTCCACAATGAGCAGTACTTC
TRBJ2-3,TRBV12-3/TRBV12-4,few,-,CASRGGFGPDTQYF,TGTGCCAGCAGGGGGGGATTCGGGCCAGATACGCAGTATTTT
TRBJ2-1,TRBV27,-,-,CASSSPSDGGLYNEQFF,TGTGCCAGCAGTTCCCCCTCGGACGGGGGACTGTACAATGAGCAGTTCTTC
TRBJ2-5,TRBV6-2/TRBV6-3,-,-,CAISYSIEGEGYQETQYF,TGTGCCATCAGTTACTCGATTGAAGGAGAAGGGTACCAAGAGACCCAGTACTTC
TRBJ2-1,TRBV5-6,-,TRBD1,CASSRRGRIGNEQFF,TGTGCCAGCAGCCGCAGGGGGCGAATAGGCAATGAGCAGTTCTTC
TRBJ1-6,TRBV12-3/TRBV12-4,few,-,CASSFVGPSTGSYNSPLHF,TGTGCCAGCAGTTTCGTAGGGCCATCGACGGGCTCCTATAATTCACCCCTCCACTTT
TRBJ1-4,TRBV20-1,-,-,CSARVATNEKLFF,TGCAGTGCCCGGGTTGCAACTAATGAAAAACTGTTTTTT
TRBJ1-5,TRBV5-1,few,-,CASSAGPNQPQHF,TGCGCCAGCAGCGCAGGCCCCAATCAGCCCCAGCATTTT
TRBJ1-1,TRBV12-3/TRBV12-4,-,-,CASSPMDWAQMNTEAFF,TGTGCCAGCAGCCCTATGGACTGGGCCCAGATGAACACTGAAGCTTTCTTT
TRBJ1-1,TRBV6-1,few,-,CASSGPGVNTEAFF,TGTGCCAGCAGTGGACCAGGGGTGAACACTGAAGCTTTCTTT
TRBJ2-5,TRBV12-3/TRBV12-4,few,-,CASSFGRGLETQYF,TGTGCCAGCAGTTTCGGGCGGGGCTTAGAGACCCAGTACTTC
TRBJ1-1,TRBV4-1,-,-,CASSRQEVGVNTEAFF,TGCGCCAGCAGCCGCCAGGAGGTTGGCGTGAACACTGAAGCTTTCTTT
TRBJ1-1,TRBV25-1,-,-,CASSELAGVNTEAFF,TGTGCCAGCAGTGAATTGGCAGGGGTGAACACTGAAGCTTTCTTT
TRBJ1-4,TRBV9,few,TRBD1,CASSVWTGEKLFF,TGTGCCAGCAGCGTATGGACAGGCGAAAAACTGTTTTTT
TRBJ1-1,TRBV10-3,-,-,CAISGGTGMNTEAFF,TGTGCCATCAGTGGGGGCACCGGGATGAACACTGAAGCTTTCTTT
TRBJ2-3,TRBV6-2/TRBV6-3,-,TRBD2,CASSYARGTSEAPWADTQYF,TGTGCCAGCAGTTACGCTCGAGGGACTAGCGAGGCTCCTTGGGCAGATACGCAGTATTTT
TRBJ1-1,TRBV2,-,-,CASRLSGTPTAFF,TGTGCCAGCAGGCTCAGCGGGACCCCTACCGCTTTCTTT